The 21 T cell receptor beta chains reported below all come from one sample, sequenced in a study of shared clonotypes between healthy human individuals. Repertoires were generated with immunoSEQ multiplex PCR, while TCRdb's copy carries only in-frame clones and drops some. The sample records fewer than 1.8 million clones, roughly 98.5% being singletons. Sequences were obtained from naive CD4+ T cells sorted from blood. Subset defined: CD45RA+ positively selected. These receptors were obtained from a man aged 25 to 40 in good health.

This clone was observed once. The CDR3 DNA follows: TGTGCCAGCAGAATACAGGGACGCTCTGGAAACACCATATATTTT. This codes for CASRIQGRSGNTIYF. The chain couples TRBV28 to TRBJ1-3, with D possibly matching TRBD1 (6 bases). Germline lookup yields CDR1 MDHEN and CDR2 SYDVKM. CDR3 length: 15 amino acids. Trimming left V 6 bases short and J 0 bases short, with 12 bases between.

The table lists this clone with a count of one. CDR3 sequence reads: CASSRDRLMNTEAFF. DNA for the CDR3: TGTGCCAGCTCCCGGGACAGGTTAATGAACACTGAAGCTTTCTTT. The chain employs TRBV18 and TRBJ1-1, with TRBD1 identical over 8 bases. The germline V gene encodes CDR1 KGHSH and CDR2 LQKENI. There are 15 residues in the CDR3. With 6 bases clipped from V and 0 bases from J, the junction kept 6 bases outside the gene matches.

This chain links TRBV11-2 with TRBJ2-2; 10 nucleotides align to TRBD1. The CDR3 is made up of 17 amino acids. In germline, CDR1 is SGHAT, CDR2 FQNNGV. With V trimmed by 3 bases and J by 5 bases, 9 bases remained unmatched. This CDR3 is CASSLGLGTGVTGELFF. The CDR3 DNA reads TGTGCCAGCAGCTTGGGCCTCGGGACAGGGGTAACCGGGGAGCTGTTTTTT.

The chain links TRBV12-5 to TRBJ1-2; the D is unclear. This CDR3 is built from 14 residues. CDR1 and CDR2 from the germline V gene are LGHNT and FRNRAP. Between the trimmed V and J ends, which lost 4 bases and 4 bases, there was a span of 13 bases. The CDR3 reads CASGSSLDGYGYTF. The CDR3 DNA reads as TGTGCTAGTGGTTCATCCCTAGATGGCTATGGCTACACCTTC.

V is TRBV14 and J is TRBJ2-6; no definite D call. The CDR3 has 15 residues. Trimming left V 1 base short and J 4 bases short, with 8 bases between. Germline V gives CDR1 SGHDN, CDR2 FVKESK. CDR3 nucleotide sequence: TGTGCCAGCAGCCAAGGGGGATGGGGGGCCAACGTCCTGACTTTC. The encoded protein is CASSQGGWGANVLTF. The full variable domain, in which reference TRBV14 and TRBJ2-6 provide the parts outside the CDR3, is EAGVTQFPSHSVIEKGQTVTLRCDPISGHDNLYWYRRVMGKEIKFLLHFVKESKQDESGMPNNRFLAERTGGTYSTLKVQPAELEDSGVYFCASSQGGWGANVLTFGAGSRLTVL.

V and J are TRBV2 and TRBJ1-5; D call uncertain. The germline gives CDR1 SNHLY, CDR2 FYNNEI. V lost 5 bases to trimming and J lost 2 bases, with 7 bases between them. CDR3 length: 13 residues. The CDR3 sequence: CASSPSGNQPQHF. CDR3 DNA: TGTGCCAGCAGTCCAAGCGGCAATCAGCCCCAGCATTTT.

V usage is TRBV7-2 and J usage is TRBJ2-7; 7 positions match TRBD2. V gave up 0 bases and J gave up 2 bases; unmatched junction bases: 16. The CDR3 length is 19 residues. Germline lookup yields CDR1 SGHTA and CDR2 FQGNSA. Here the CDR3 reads CASSLAGRGEGISAYEQYF. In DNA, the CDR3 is TGTGCCAGCAGCTTAGCGGGACGAGGGGAGGGTATCTCTGCCTACGAGCAGTACTTC. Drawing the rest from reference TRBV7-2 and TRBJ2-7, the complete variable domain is GAGVSQSPSNKVTEKGKDVELRCDPISGHTALYWYRQSLGQGLEFLIYFQGNSAPDKSGLPSDRFSAERTGGSVSTLTIQRTQQEDSAVYLCASSLAGRGEGISAYEQYFGPGTRLTVT.

CDR3 amino acids: CASSGRAGEKFF. CDR3 DNA: TGTGCCAGCAGCGGCCGAGCGGGAGAGAAGTTCTTC. The chain recombines TRBV9 with TRBJ2-1; TRBD2 aligns across 8 bases. Germline values: CDR1 SGDLS, CDR2 YYNGEE. This CDR3 contains 12 residues. Trimming took 3 bases from V and 14 from J; bases not matched to a gene: 7.

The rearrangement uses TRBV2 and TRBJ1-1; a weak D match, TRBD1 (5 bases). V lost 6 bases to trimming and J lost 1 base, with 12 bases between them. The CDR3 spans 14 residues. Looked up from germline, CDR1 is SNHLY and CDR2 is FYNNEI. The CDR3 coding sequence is TGTGCCAGCAGGCCGACAGAAGAGAACACTGAAGCTTTCTTT. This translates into CASRPTEENTEAFF.

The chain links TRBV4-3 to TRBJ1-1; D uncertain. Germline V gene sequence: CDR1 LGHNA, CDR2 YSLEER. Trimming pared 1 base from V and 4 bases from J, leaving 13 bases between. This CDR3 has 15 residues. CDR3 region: CASSQALGRVTEAFF. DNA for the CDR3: TGCGCCAGCAGCCAAGCCCTTGGGAGGGTCACTGAAGCTTTCTTT.

The CDR3 is CASSEWGTENTEAFF. The CDR3 DNA reads as TGTGCCAGCAGTGAATGGGGGACGGAGAACACTGAAGCTTTCTTT. This chain uses TRBV25-1 with TRBJ1-1; TRBD1 might be the D (5 bases). Between the trimmed V and J ends, which lost 1 base and 1 base, there was a span of 10 bases. Germline CDR1 reads MGHDK; CDR2 reads SYGVNS. The CDR3 is made up of 15 amino acids.

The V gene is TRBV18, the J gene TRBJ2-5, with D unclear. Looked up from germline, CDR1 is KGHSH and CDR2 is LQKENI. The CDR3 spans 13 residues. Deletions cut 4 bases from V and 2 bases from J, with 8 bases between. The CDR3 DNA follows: TGTGCCAGCTCACTACGCTCTCAAGAGACCCAGTACTTC. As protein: CASSLRSQETQYF.

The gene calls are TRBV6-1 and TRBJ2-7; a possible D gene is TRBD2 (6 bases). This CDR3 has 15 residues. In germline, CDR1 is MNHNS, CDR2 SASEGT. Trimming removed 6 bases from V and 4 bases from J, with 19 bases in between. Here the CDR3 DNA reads TGTGCCAGCAGGCTCAGGCTACTAGCCCAATACGAGCAGTACTTC. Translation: CASRLRLLAQYEQYF.

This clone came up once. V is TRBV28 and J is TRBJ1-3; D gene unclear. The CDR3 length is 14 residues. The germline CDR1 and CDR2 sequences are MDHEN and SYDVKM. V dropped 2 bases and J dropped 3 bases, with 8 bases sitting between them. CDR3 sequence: CASSLSASGNTIYF. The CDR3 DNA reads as TGTGCCAGCAGTTTAAGTGCTAGTGGAAACACCATATATTTT.

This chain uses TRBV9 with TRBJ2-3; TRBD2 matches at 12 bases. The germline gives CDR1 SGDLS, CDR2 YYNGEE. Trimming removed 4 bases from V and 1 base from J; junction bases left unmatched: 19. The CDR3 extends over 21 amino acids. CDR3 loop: CASSRKRPGLAGGLGTDTQYF. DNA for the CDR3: TGTGCCAGCAGCCGGAAACGCCCCGGGCTAGCGGGAGGGCTGGGCACAGATACGCAGTATTTT.

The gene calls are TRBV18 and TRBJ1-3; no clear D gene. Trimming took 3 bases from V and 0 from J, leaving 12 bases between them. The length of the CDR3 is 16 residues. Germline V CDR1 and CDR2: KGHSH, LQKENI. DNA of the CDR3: TGTGCCAGCTCACCTTCTACTGCCTACTCTGGAAACACCATATATTTT. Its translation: CASSPSTAYSGNTIYF.

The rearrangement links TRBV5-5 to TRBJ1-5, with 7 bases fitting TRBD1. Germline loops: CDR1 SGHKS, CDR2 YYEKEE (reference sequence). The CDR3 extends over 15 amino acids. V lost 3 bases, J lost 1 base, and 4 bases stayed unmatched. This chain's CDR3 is CASSSVTGSNQPQHF. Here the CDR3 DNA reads TGTGCCAGCAGCTCGGTGACAGGGAGCAATCAGCCCCAGCATTTT.

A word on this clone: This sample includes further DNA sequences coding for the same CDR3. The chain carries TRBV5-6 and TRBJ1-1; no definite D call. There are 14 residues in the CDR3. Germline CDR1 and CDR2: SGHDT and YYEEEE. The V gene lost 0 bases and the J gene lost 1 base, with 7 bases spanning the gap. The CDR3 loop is CASSLGRRNTEAFF. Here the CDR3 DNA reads TGTGCCAGCAGCTTGGGACGGAGGAACACTGAAGCTTTCTTT.

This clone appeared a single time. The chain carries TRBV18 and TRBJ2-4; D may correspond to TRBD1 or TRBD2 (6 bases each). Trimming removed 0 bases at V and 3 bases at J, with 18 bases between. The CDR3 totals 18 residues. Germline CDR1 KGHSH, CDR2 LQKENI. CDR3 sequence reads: CASSPPVFKEGVKNIQYF. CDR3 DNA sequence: TGTGCCAGCTCACCACCGGTTTTCAAGGAGGGGGTCAAAAACATTCAGTACTTC.

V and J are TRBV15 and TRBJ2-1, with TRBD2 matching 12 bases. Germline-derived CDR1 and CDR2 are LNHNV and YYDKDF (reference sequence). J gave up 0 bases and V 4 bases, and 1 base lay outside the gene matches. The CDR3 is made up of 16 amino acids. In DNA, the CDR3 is TGTGCCACCAGCAAGGGACTAGCGGGCTCCTACAATGAGCAGTTCTTC. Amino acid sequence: CATSKGLAGSYNEQFF. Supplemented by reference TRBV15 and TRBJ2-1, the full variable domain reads DAMVIQNPRYQVTQFGKPVTLSCSQTLNHNVMYWYQQKSSQAPKLLFHYYDKDFNNEADTPDNFQSRRPNTSFCFLDIRSPGLGDTAMYLCATSKGLAGSYNEQFFGPGTRLTVL.

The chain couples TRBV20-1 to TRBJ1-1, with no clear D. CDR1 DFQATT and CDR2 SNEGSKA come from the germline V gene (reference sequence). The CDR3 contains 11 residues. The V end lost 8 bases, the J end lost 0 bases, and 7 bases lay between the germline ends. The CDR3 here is CSIPVNTEAFF. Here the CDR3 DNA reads TGCAGTATACCCGTGAACACTGAAGCTTTCTTT.